Presented here are 16 T cell receptor beta chains from one specimen sequenced in a study of blood T cell repertoires in COVID-19. Method: immunoSEQ multiplex PCR; TCRdb's copy keeps in-frame clones and lacks some. The repertoire holds 350,000 to 450,000 clones, around 91% seen once, with roughly 1.5% in the top ten. Material: peripheral blood. These receptors all stem from a woman in her thirties or forties with COVID-19, enrolled during active disease.

The gene calls are TRBV5-8 and TRBJ1-2; a possible D gene is TRBD1 (5 bases). Germline-derived CDR1 and CDR2 are SGHTS and YDEGEE. There are 12 residues in the CDR3. V was cut by 3 bases and J by 4 bases, with 7 bases left in between. The CDR3 DNA reads TGTGCCAGCAGCTCGACAGCCTATGGCTACACCTTC. Amino acids: CASSSTAYGYTF.

This clone was seen only once. V is TRBV11-3 and J is TRBJ2-7; no clear D gene. The CDR3 is 16 residues long. The germline CDR1 and CDR2 sequences are SGHNT and YENEEA. Trimming removed 3 bases from V and 0 bases from J, with 15 bases in between. The CDR3 is CASSLMALTTSYEQYF. CDR3 coding DNA: TGTGCCAGCAGCTTGATGGCCCTAACTACCTCCTACGAGCAGTACTTC.

In its sample, this clone was seen once. This chain links TRBV19 with TRBJ2-1, with TRBD2 identical over 15 bases. Germline V gives CDR1 LNHDA, CDR2 SQIVND (reference sequence). CDR3 length equals 17 residues. The V and J ends lost 7 bases and 7 bases, in that order; junction bases with no gene match: 11. The DNA of the CDR3 is TGTGCCAGTAACCCGGGGACTAGCGGGGGGCCACGGAATGAGCAGTTCTTC. Residues: CASNPGTSGGPRNEQFF.

This clone occurred once. The gene calls are TRBV3-1 (or the pseudogene TRBV3-2) and TRBJ1-2; D remains ambiguous. This CDR3 is built from 12 residues. Germline V lookup: CDR1 LGHDT, CDR2 YNNKEL (reference sequence). V was clipped by 4 bases and J by 5 bases, with 8 bases between them. Written as DNA, the CDR3 is TGTGCCAGCAGCCCCGGCGGTTATGGCTACACCTTC. Translation gives CASSPGGYGYTF.

The genes are TRBV9 and TRBJ1-1; 7 bases line up with TRBD1. This CDR3 has 16 amino acids. V lost 5 bases to trimming and J lost 7 bases; unmatched junction nucleotides: 17. Germline V gene sequence: CDR1 SGDLS, CDR2 YYNGEE. In DNA form, the CDR3 reads TGTGCCAGCAGTGGTGGGCAGGGGGTTTACCCCGGTGAAGCTTTCTTT. It encodes CASSGGQGVYPGEAFF.

This rearrangement joins TRBV9 to TRBJ1-4, with D perhaps TRBD1 (5 bases). The V gene lost 4 bases and the J gene lost 5 bases, with 9 bases spanning the gap. This CDR3 has 13 residues. In germline, CDR1 is SGDLS, CDR2 YYNGEE. Here the CDR3 DNA reads TGTGCCAGCAGCCCGACAGCAAATGAAAAACTGTTTTTT. It yields the protein CASSPTANEKLFF. The variable domain in full, with the rest retrieved from reference TRBV9 and TRBJ1-4, is DSGVTQTPKHLITATGQRVTLRCSPRSGDLSVYWYQQSLDQGLQFLIQYYNGEERAKGNILERFSAQQFPDLHSELNLSSLELGDSALYFCASSPTANEKLFFGSGTQLSVL.

This clone was counted a single time. The V gene is TRBV27, the J gene TRBJ1-2; 8 nucleotides agree with TRBD1. The V segment lost 5 bases and the J segment 2 bases; nucleotides outside the gene matches: 4. Germline CDR1 is MNHEY and CDR2 is SMNVEV (reference sequence). CDR3 length equals 14 residues. CDR3 region: CASSQGQGNYGYTF. CDR3 in DNA: TGTGCCAGCAGTCAAGGACAGGGAAACTATGGCTACACCTTC.

J is TRBJ1-2 and V is TRBV5-1; D is uncertain. V shed 3 bases and J shed 4 bases, with 16 bases lying between them. This CDR3 region has 15 residues. The germline CDR1 and CDR2 sequences are SGHRS and YFSETQ. The CDR3 here is CASSYTPGGSYGYTF. As DNA, the CDR3 is TGCGCCAGCAGCTACACCCCGGGAGGTAGCTATGGCTACACCTTC.

This clone was seen a few times. The CDR3 DNA is TGTGCCAGCAGCCCCGGGAGGTCGAGCAATCAGCCCCAGCATTTT. Translating gives CASSPGRSSNQPQHF. V gene TRBV5-6 combines with J gene TRBJ1-5; D remains unclear. The germline gives CDR1 SGHDT, CDR2 YYEEEE. V was trimmed by 4 bases and J by 1 base, leaving 12 bases between them. This CDR3 is 15 amino acids long.

J is TRBJ1-6 and V is TRBV5-4; TRBD1 aligns across 8 bases. This CDR3 has 16 residues. Per germline, CDR1 SGHNT and CDR2 YYREEE (reference sequence). V lost 3 bases, J lost 2 bases, and 4 bases stayed unmatched. In DNA form, the CDR3 reads TGTGCCAGCAGCTCACAGACAGGGGCCTATAATTCACCCCTCCACTTT. Residues: CASSSQTGAYNSPLHF.

This clone occurred once. V gene TRBV9 combines with J gene TRBJ2-1; 11 bases match TRBD2. Germline lookup yields CDR1 SGDLS and CDR2 YYNGEE. V lost 0 bases and J lost 6; bases outside the gene matches: 5. This CDR3 has 16 amino acids. The CDR3 spells CASSVGVAGGLNEQFF. The CDR3 DNA is TGTGCCAGCAGCGTAGGGGTAGCGGGGGGGCTCAATGAGCAGTTCTTC. The whole variable domain, filled in from reference TRBV9 and TRBJ2-1, reads DSGVTQTPKHLITATGQRVTLRCSPRSGDLSVYWYQQSLDQGLQFLIQYYNGEERAKGNILERFSAQQFPDLHSELNLSSLELGDSALYFCASSVGVAGGLNEQFFGPGTRLTVL.

This clone was observed once. The rearrangement links TRBV18 to TRBJ1-5; D might be TRBD1 (5 bases). The germline CDR1 and CDR2 sequences are KGHSH and LQKENI. The CDR3 totals 16 residues. V was cut by 3 bases and J by 6 bases, with 18 bases left in between. The CDR3 region has the DNA TGTGCCAGCTCACCTTTAAGGGCGGGGGAGAGTCAGCCCCAGCATTTT. Its translation: CASSPLRAGESQPQHF.

V is TRBV6-2 or TRBV6-3 and J is TRBJ1-3, with a possible D match to TRBD1 (6 bases). V was shortened by 4 bases and J by 2 bases, with 18 bases between the two germline ends. Germline loops: CDR1 MNHEY, CDR2 SVGEGT. The CDR3 contains 17 residues. Written as DNA, the CDR3 is TGTGCCAGCAGTTTTCAAGCGACAGGCAGAGCTGGAAACACCATATATTTT. This gives the protein CASSFQATGRAGNTIYF.

This clone was observed a handful of times. Germline and junction disagree at one end, which may indicate a read error. Written as DNA, the CDR3 is TGTGCTAGCAGCCCTGGGACAGGGGGAGGTAATGAGCAGTTCTTC. Amino acids: CASSPGTGGGNEQFF. The rearrangement uses TRBV7-7 and TRBJ2-1; 11 positions match TRBD1. Germline loops: CDR1 SSHAT, CDR2 FNYEAQ (reference sequence). This CDR3 has 15 amino acids.

CDR3 sequence reads: CASKRVATGELFF. CDR3 DNA: TGTGCCAGCAAACGGGTGGCCACCGGGGAGCTGTTTTTT. The chain is built from TRBV7-2 and TRBJ2-2; D is unresolved. This CDR3 spans 13 amino acids. Trimming removed 7 bases from V and 4 bases from J, with 10 bases in between. CDR1 is SGHTA and CDR2 is FQGNSA in the germline V gene.

This clone was detected only a few times. The V gene is TRBV5-6, the J gene TRBJ1-4, with 7 nucleotides matching TRBD1. Losses at the gene ends were 4 bases for V and 8 bases for J; bases not matched to a gene: 11. CDR1 SGHDT and CDR2 YYEEEE come from the germline V gene. The CDR3 extends over 15 amino acids. CDR3 region: CASSPGDRVEEKLFF. The CDR3 coding sequence is TGTGCCAGCAGCCCAGGCGACAGGGTGGAAGAAAAACTGTTTTTT.